These T cell receptor beta chains were read from a single sample in a study of CD8 T cells in ankylosing spondylitis. TCRdb analysed the 5' RACE reads with MiXCR anew, one entry per CDR3 protein. The data contain around 770,000 distinct CDR3 sequences, about 20% of them singletons. Sequencing was done on a sample of blood, either unsorted or a sorted T cell fraction (not recorded which). The source of these receptors is a male donor with ankylosing spondylitis. The CDR3 runs from the conserved cysteine through the conserved F or W. Fields, in order: CDR3 length, clone size, V gene, J gene, D gene, CDR3 protein, CDR3 DNA. A D gene is named only where the DNA matches it firmly. Clone size is stated in some rows and not others, as once, few, many or a class when expanded.

CDR3 length: 11
clone size: few
V gene: TRBV28
J gene: TRBJ2-7
D gene: .
CDR3 protein: CAIGSSYEQYF
CDR3 DNA: TGTGCCATAGGGTCGTCCTACGAGCAGTACTTC

CDR3 length: 11
clone size: .
V gene: TRBV20-1
J gene: TRBJ1-2
D gene: .
CDR3 protein: CSAVSDGGYTF
CDR3 DNA: TGCAGTGCTGTATCGGACGGCGGCTACACCTTC

CDR3 length: 15
clone size: many
V gene: TRBV29-1
J gene: TRBJ2-1
D gene: TRBD2
CDR3 protein: CSVEPGTSGSNEQFF
CDR3 DNA: TGCAGCGTTGAACCCGGGACTAGCGGGAGTAATGAGCAGTTCTTC

CDR3 length: 15
clone size: .
V gene: TRBV3-1
J gene: TRBJ2-1
D gene: TRBD2
CDR3 protein: CASSQVAGVGNEQFF
CDR3 DNA: TGTGCCAGCAGCCAAGTGGCGGGAGTCGGCAATGAGCAGTTCTTC

CDR3 length: 13
clone size: .
V gene: TRBV12-3/TRBV12-4
J gene: TRBJ2-7
D gene: .
CDR3 protein: CASSFQRTYEQYF
CDR3 DNA: TGTGCCAGCAGTTTCCAGCGGACCTACGAGCAGTACTTC

CDR3 length: 14
clone size: few
V gene: TRBV12-3/TRBV12-4
J gene: TRBJ2-3
D gene: TRBD2
CDR3 protein: CASSLSGRPDTQYF
CDR3 DNA: TGTGCCAGCAGTTTAAGCGGGAGGCCAGATACGCAGTATTTT

CDR3 length: 15
clone size: .
V gene: TRBV7-9
J gene: TRBJ1-6
D gene: TRBD1
CDR3 protein: CASSPRTGEDSPLHF
CDR3 DNA: TGTGCCAGCAGCCCCAGGACAGGGGAGGATTCACCCCTCCACTTT

CDR3 length: 13
clone size: .
V gene: TRBV10-3
J gene: TRBJ1-1
D gene: .
CDR3 protein: CAISGTYGTEAFF
CDR3 DNA: TGTGCCATCAGTGGGACTTACGGGACTGAAGCTTTCTTT

CDR3 length: 12
clone size: few
V gene: TRBV29-1
J gene: TRBJ1-1
D gene: .
CDR3 protein: CSVLQENTEAFF
CDR3 DNA: TGCAGCGTTTTACAGGAAAACACTGAAGCTTTCTTT

CDR3 length: 12
clone size: few
V gene: TRBV28
J gene: TRBJ1-5
D gene: .
CDR3 protein: CASSLQNQPQHF
CDR3 DNA: TGTGCCAGCAGTCTTCAAAATCAGCCCCAGCATTTT

CDR3 length: 17
clone size: few
V gene: TRBV9
J gene: TRBJ2-5
D gene: TRBD2
CDR3 protein: CASSEALGGSGLETQYF
CDR3 DNA: TGTGCCAGCAGCGAAGCCCTTGGCGGTAGCGGGTTGGAGACCCAGTACTTC